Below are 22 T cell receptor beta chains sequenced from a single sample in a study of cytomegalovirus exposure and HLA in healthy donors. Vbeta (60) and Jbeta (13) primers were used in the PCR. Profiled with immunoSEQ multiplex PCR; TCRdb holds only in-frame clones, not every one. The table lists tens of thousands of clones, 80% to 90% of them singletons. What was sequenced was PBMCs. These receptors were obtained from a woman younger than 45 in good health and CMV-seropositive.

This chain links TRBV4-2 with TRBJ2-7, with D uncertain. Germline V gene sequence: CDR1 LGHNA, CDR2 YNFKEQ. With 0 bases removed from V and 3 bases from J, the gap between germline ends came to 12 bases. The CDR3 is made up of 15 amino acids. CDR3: CASSQEVYILYEQYF. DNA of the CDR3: TGTGCCAGCAGCCAAGAAGTCTATATACTCTACGAGCAGTACTTC.

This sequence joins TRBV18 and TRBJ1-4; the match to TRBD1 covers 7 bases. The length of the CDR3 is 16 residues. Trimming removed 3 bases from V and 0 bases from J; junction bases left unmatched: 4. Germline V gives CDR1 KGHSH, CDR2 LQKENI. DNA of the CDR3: TGTGCCAGCTCACCTCGACAGGGACCAACTAATGAAAAACTGTTTTTT. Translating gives CASSPRQGPTNEKLFF.

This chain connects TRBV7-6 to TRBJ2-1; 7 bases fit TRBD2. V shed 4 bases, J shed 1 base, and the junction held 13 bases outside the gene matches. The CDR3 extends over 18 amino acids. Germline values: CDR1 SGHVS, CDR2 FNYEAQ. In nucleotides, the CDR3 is TGTGCCAGCAGCTCATTGGGTAGGAGCGGGACTTCCTACAATGAGCAGTTCTTC. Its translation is CASSSLGRSGTSYNEQFF.

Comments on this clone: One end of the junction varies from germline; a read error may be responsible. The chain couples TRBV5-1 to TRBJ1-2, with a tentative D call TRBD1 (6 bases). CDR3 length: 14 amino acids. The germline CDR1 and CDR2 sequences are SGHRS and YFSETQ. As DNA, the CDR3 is TGCGCCAGCAGCCCCGGACAGACAAACTATGGCTACCCCTTC. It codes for CASSPGQTNYGYPF.

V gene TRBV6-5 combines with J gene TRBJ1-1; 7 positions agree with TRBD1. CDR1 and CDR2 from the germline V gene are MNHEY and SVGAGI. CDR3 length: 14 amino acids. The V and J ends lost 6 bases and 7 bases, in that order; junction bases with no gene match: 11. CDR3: CASRTMTGRGEAFF. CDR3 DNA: TGTGCCAGCAGGACGATGACAGGGAGAGGTGAAGCTTTCTTT.

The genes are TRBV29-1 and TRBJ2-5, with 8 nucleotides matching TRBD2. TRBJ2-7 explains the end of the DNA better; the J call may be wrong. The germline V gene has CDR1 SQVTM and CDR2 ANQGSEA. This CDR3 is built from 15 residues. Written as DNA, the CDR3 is TGCAGCGTCGTAGAAGCGGGAGCCCTCTCCTACGAGCAGTACTTC. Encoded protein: CSVVEAGALSYEQYF.

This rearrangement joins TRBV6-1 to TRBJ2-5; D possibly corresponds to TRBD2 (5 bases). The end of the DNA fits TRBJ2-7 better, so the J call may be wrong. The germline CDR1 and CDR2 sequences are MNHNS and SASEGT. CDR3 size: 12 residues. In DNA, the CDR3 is TGTGCCAGCAGTGGACTACCCTACGAGCAGTACTTC. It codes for CASSGLPYEQYF.

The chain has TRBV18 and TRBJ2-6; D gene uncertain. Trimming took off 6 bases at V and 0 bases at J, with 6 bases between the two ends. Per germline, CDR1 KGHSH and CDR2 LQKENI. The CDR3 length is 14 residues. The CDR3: CASSHSSGANVLTF. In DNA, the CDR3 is TGTGCCAGCTCCCACAGCTCTGGGGCCAACGTCCTGACTTTC. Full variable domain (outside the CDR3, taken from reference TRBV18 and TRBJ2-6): NAGVMQNPRHLVRRRGQEARLRCSPMKGHSHVYWYRQLPEEGLKFMVYLQKENIIDESGMPKERFSAEFPKEGPSILRIQQVVRGDSAAYFCASSHSSGANVLTFGAGSRLTVL.

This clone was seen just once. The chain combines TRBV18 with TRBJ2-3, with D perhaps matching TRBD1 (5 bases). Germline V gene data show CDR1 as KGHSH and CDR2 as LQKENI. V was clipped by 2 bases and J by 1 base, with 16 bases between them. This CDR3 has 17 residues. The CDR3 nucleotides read TGTGCCAGCTCACCAGATCCAGGGAAGATGGGCACAGATACGCAGTATTTT. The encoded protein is CASSPDPGKMGTDTQYF.

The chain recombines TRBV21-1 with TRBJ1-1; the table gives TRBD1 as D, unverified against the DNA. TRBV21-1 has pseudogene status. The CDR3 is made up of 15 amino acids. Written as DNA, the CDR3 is TGTGCCAGCAGCACAAAGCGCACAGACAGGGGCGAAGCTTTCTTT. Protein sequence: CASSTKRTDRGEAFF.

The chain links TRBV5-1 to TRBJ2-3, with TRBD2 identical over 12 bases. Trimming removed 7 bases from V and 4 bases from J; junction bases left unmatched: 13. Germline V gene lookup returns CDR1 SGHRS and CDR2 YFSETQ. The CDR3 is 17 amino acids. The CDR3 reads CASGRRETSGRPDTQYF. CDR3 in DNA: TGCGCCAGCGGACGCAGGGAGACTAGCGGGAGACCAGATACGCAGTATTTT.

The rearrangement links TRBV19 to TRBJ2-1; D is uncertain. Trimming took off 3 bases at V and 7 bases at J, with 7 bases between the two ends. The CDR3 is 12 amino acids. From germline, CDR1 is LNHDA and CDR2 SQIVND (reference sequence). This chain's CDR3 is CASSMSSNEQFF. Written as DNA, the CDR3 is TGTGCCAGTAGTATGTCTAGTAATGAGCAGTTCTTC.

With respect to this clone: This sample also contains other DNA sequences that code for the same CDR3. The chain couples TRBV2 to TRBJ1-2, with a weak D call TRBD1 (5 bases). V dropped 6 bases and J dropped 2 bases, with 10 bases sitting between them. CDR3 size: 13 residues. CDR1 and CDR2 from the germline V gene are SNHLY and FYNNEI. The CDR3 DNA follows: TGTGCCAGCAGCCGGGACTCGAACTATGGCTACACCTTC. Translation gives CASSRDSNYGYTF.

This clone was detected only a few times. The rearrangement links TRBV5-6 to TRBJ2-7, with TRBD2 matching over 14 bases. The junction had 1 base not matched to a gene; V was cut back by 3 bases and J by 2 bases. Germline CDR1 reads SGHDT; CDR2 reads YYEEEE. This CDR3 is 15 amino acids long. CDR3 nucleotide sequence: TGTGCCAGCAGCTGGGGACTAGCGGGAGCCTACGAGCAGTACTTC. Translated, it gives CASSWGLAGAYEQYF.

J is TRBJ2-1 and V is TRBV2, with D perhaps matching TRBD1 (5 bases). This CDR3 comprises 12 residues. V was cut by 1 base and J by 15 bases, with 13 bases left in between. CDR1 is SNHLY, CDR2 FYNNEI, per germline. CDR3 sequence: CASSEGGGPGFF. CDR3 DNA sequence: TGTGCCAGCAGTGAAGGGGGCGGCCCGGGGTTCTTC.

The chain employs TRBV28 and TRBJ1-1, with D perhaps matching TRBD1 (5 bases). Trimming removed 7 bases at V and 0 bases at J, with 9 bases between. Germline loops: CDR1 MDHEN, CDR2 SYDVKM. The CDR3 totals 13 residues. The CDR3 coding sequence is TGTGCCAGCAAGCGGGGGGTGAACACTGAAGCTTTCTTT. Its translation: CASKRGVNTEAFF.

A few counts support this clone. CDR3 nucleotide sequence: TGTGCCAGCAGCTTAGGCGCGGTAACTCGACTAGGTGGCACAGATACGCAGTATTTT. This sequence encodes CASSLGAVTRLGGTDTQYF. This rearrangement joins TRBV13 to TRBJ2-3, with D tentatively TRBD2 (6 bases). Deletions cut 0 bases from V and 1 base from J, with 20 bases between. The CDR3 runs to 19 residues. The V gene's germline CDR1 is PRHDT and CDR2 FYEKMQ (reference sequence).

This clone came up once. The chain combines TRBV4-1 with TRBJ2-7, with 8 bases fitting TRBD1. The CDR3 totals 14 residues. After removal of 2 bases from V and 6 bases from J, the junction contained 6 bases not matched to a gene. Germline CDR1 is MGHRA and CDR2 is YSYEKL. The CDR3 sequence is CASSQRTGGSEQYF. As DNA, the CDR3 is TGCGCCAGCAGCCAAAGAACAGGGGGAAGCGAGCAGTACTTC.

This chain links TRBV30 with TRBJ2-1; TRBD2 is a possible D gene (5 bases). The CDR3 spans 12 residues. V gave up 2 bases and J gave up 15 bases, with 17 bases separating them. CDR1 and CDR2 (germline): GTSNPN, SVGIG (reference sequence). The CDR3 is CAWSTIGGFGFF. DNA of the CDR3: TGTGCCTGGAGTACGATCGGAGGATTTGGGTTCTTC. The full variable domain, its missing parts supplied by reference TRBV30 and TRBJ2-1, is SQTIHQWPATLVQPVGSPLSLECTVEGTSNPNLYWYRQAAGRGLQLLFYSVGIGQISSEVPQNLSASRPQDRQFILSSKKLLLSDSGFYLCAWSTIGGFGFFGPGTRLTVL.

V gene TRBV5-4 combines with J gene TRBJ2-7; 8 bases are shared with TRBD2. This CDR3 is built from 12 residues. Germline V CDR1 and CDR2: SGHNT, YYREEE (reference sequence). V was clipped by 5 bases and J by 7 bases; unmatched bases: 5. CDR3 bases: TGTGCCAGCAGGGCCGCGGGGGGAGAGCAGTACTTC. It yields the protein CASRAAGGEQYF.

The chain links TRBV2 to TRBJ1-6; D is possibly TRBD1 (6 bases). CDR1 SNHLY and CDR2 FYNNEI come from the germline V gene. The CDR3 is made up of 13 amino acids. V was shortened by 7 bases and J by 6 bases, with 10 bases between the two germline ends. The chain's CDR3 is CASTGQINSPLHF. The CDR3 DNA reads TGTGCCAGCACCGGACAGATTAATTCACCCCTCCACTTT.

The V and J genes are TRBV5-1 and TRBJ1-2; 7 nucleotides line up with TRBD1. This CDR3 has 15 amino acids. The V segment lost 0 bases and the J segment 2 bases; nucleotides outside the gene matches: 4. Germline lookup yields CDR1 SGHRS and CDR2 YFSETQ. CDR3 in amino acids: CASSLGLTGNYGYTF. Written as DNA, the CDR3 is TGCGCCAGCAGCTTGGGCCTGACAGGGAACTATGGCTACACCTTC.